These 5 T cell receptor beta chains came from one sample sequenced in a study of T cell repertoires in cytomegalovirus infection (dated by TCRdb to between 2017 and 2020). Their antigen targets remain unknown. The run used an Illumina HiSeq 1500. The raw public reads went through TCRdb reprocessing: fastp at Q25, MiXCR clone calling, in-frame beta chains kept. When rows share a CDR3 protein, they turn into one entry using the most common DNA and genes. A total of hundreds of thousands of distinct CDR3 sequences appear in this sample, about 33% of them only once. The ten top clones hold around a sixth of the sample. In the paper's terms, the treatment or condition label means: in vitro stimulation with specific CMV peptide epitopes to enrich CMV-specific T cells. The specimen was cultured PBMCs, collected from culture after CMV antigen stimulation. Receptor source: a human donor in good health (CMV status not recorded). Some clones in this sample may be carry-over from other donors' samples.

This clonotype was recorded a few times. The gene calls are TRBV7-2 and TRBJ2-3; D is perhaps TRBD2 (5 bases). Germline V gene data show CDR1 as SGHTA and CDR2 as FQGNSA. The CDR3 has 14 amino acids. V was pared by 5 bases and J by 3 bases, with 12 bases between. CDR3 protein: CASSARTDTDTQYF. The CDR3 DNA reads as TGTGCCAGCAGCGCGAGGACTGATACAGATACGCAGTATTTT. The whole variable domain, remainder taken from reference TRBV7-2 and TRBJ2-3, is GAGVSQSPSNKVTEKGKDVELRCDPISGHTALYWYRQSLGQGLEFLIYFQGNSAPDKSGLPSDRFSAERTGGSVSTLTIQRTQQEDSAVYLCASSARTDTDTQYFGPGTRLTVL.

J is TRBJ2-3 and V is TRBV5-1; the match to TRBD1 covers 9 bases. V trimming: 3 bases; J trimming: 4 bases; junction bases outside the gene matches: 6. CDR1 SGHRS and CDR2 YFSETQ come from the germline V gene. The CDR3 runs to 15 residues. CDR3 bases: TGCGCCAGCAGCTCCCGGGACAGGGCAGCAGATACGCAGTATTTT. The encoded protein is CASSSRDRAADTQYF.

The V gene is TRBV7-2, the J gene TRBJ1-1, with D unclear. In germline, CDR1 is SGHTA, CDR2 FQGNSA. Trimming left V 4 bases short and J 6 bases short, with 15 bases between. This CDR3 spans 14 amino acids. The CDR3 DNA sequence: TGTGCCAGCAGCTATGACGGTTTCTTTCCTGAAGCTTTCTTT. This encodes CASSYDGFFPEAFF.

CDR3 amino acids: CASSDPPRAGGETQYF. CDR3 coding DNA: TGTGCCAGCAGTGACCCCCCCAGGGCAGGGGGGGAGACCCAGTACTTC. The chain couples TRBV2 to TRBJ2-5; weak D call: TRBD1 (7 bases). The CDR3 is 16 residues long. Germline lookup yields CDR1 SNHLY and CDR2 FYNNEI. V lost 3 bases and J lost 5, with 19 bases in between.

This chain connects TRBV6-2 or TRBV6-3 to TRBJ2-1, with TRBD2 matching 12 bases. V lost 6 bases and J lost 0; bases outside the gene matches: 15. The CDR3 length is 20 residues. From germline, CDR1 is MNHEY and CDR2 SVGEGT. CDR3: CASSAITGTSGPISYNEQFF. The CDR3 DNA follows: TGTGCCAGCAGCGCCATTACCGGGACTAGCGGGCCTATCTCCTACAATGAGCAGTTCTTC.